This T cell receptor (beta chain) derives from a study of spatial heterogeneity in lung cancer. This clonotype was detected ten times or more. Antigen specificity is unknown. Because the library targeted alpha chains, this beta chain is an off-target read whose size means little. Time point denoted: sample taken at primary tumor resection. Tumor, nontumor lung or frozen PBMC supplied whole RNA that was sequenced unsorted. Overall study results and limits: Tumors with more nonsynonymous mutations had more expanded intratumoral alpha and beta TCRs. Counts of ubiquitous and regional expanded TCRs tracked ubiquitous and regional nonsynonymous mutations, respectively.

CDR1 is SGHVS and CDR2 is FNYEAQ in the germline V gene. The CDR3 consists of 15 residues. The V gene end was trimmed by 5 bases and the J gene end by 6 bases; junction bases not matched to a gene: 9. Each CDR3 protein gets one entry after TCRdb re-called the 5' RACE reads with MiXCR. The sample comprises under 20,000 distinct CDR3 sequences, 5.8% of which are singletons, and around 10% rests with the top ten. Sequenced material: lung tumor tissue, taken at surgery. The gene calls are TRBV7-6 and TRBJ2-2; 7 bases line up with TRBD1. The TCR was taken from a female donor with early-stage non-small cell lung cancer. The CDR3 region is CASSEYRGRSGELFF. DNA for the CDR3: TGTGCCAGCAGCGAATACAGGGGACGGTCCGGGGAGCTGTTTTTT.